These 22 T cell receptor beta chains share one sample of origin, sequenced in a study of T cell responses to AZD1222 COVID-19 vaccine. Generated by immunoSEQ multiplex PCR, the TCRdb table keeps only in-frame clones and is missing some. The sample includes about 130,000 clones, 90% to 95% of them seen just once. Sequenced here: peripheral blood, sampled on day 0 of AZD1222 vaccination. The origin of the receptors is an adult in good health.

The gene calls are TRBV20-1 and TRBJ1-4; TRBD1 matches at 9 bases. CDR1 and CDR2 from the germline V gene are DFQATT and SNEGSKA (reference sequence). The CDR3 sequence is 14 residues long. Germline trimming cut 3 bases from V and 7 bases from J; bases unmatched to any gene: 6. The CDR3 DNA follows: TGCAGTGCTAGTGGGTCGGACAGGGGTGAAAAACTGTTTTTT. This sequence encodes CSASGSDRGEKLFF.

This chain uses TRBV18 with TRBJ1-2, with 10 bases lining up with TRBD1. This CDR3 comprises 13 residues. Germline values: CDR1 KGHSH, CDR2 LQKENI. V lost 3 bases to trimming and J lost 11 bases; unmatched junction nucleotides: 6. The CDR3 DNA follows: TGTGCCAGCTCACCGGCTTGGGACAGGGGTTACACCTTC. Translating it yields CASSPAWDRGYTF.

This chain uses TRBV7-2 with TRBJ1-5; the D gene is possibly TRBD1 (6 bases). V gave up 5 bases and J gave up 5 bases, with 10 bases separating them. CDR1 and CDR2 (germline): SGHTA, FQGNSA. This CDR3 comprises 13 residues. The CDR3 coding sequence is TGTGCCAGCAGCACCCAGGGGTATCAGCCCCAGCATTTT. As protein: CASSTQGYQPQHF.

CDR3 residues: CASTRDRRNTEAFF. DNA of the CDR3: TGTGCCAGCACTCGTGACAGGAGGAACACTGAAGCTTTCTTT. The V call is TRBV6-5, the J call TRBJ1-1; TRBD1 might be the D (6 bases). The CDR3 length is 14 residues. V dropped 7 bases and J dropped 1 base, with 13 bases sitting between them. Germline assignment: CDR1 MNHEY and CDR2 SVGAGI.

J is TRBJ2-7 and V is TRBV6-2 or TRBV6-3; 7 positions agree with TRBD2. Germline CDR1 is MNHEY and CDR2 is SVGEGT. Germline trimming cut 2 bases from V and 7 bases from J; bases unmatched to any gene: 8. The CDR3 is 14 amino acids. CDR3 sequence: CASSYRPDGGEQYF. CDR3 nucleotides: TGTGCCAGCAGTTACAGACCAGACGGGGGGGAGCAGTACTTC.

This chain uses TRBV6-5 with TRBJ2-1; D not resolved. This CDR3 spans 15 amino acids. Between the trimmed V and J ends, which lost 6 bases and 2 bases, there was a span of 14 bases. The V gene's germline CDR1 is MNHEY and CDR2 SVGAGI. The CDR3: CASSVLYGAYNEQFF. The CDR3 DNA reads as TGTGCCAGCAGCGTCTTGTATGGGGCCTACAATGAGCAGTTCTTC.

The J gene is TRBJ2-2, the V gene TRBV11-1; the match to TRBD2 covers 11 bases. J lost 6 bases, V lost 5 bases, and 8 bases had no gene match. The length of the CDR3 is 16 residues. Germline CDR1 and CDR2: SGHAT and FQDESV (reference sequence). This CDR3 is CASSEIAGGKAGELFF. The CDR3 DNA follows: TGTGCCAGCAGCGAAATAGCGGGGGGGAAGGCCGGGGAGCTGTTTTTT.

The chain links TRBV19 to TRBJ2-6; 7 positions match TRBD1. V gave up 5 bases and J gave up 1 base; unmatched junction bases: 11. The CDR3 covers 18 residues. CDR1 LNHDA and CDR2 SQIVND come from the germline V gene (reference sequence). The CDR3 bases are TGTGCCAGTAGTCCCGGACAGGTCGCCCCGTCTGGGGCCAACGTCCTGACTTTC. Its translation is CASSPGQVAPSGANVLTF.

The CDR3 nucleotides are TGTGCCAGCAGCCCTGCGGGGGCGCAGTTTTTCGGGGTGGGGTATTTT. As protein: CASSPAGAQFFGVGYF. The gene calls are TRBV4-2 and TRBJ2-3, with a tentative D call TRBD2 (7 bases). Germline assignment: CDR1 LGHNA and CDR2 YNFKEQ. V lost 4 bases and J lost 14, with 28 bases in between. This CDR3 is built from 16 residues.

The chain joins TRBV15 to TRBJ2-5, with TRBD2 identical over 8 bases. CDR3 size: 17 residues. Germline CDR1 LNHNV, CDR2 YYDKDF (reference sequence). J was trimmed by 5 bases and V by 5 bases; bases with no gene match: 16. The CDR3 sequence: CATSSSISGGGGETQYF. DNA of the CDR3: TGTGCCACCAGCTCTTCTATAAGCGGGGGCGGTGGGGAGACCCAGTACTTC.

The CDR3 DNA is TGTGCCAGCAGGGAGCAGGGAGGGGTCTATGGCTACACCTTC. Its translation: CASREQGGVYGYTF. The V and J genes are TRBV7-2 and TRBJ1-2; the D gene is possibly TRBD1 (5 bases). The CDR3 has 14 amino acids. Germline-derived CDR1 and CDR2 are SGHTA and FQGNSA. V lost 6 bases, J lost 4 bases, and 15 bases lay in between.

This clone was detected once. J is TRBJ2-3 and V is TRBV6-5; D is tentatively TRBD1 or TRBD2 (5 bases each). CDR1 and CDR2 (germline): MNHEY, SVGAGI. V was pared by 2 bases and J by 6 bases, with 9 bases between. CDR3 length equals 13 residues. The CDR3 reads CASSYGGSDTQYF. The CDR3 bases are TGTGCCAGCAGTTACGGGGGATCGGATACGCAGTATTTT.

V is TRBV11-3 and J is TRBJ1-3; D is possibly TRBD1 (5 bases). With 5 bases removed from V and 3 bases from J, the gap between germline ends came to 11 bases. The CDR3 covers 14 residues. Germline loops: CDR1 SGHNT, CDR2 YENEEA. As DNA, the CDR3 is TGTGCCAGCAGCGCTGGACAAAATGGAAACACCATATATTTT. Protein sequence: CASSAGQNGNTIYF. Drawing the rest from reference TRBV11-3 and TRBJ1-3, the complete variable domain is EAGVVQSPRYKIIEKKQPVAFWCNPISGHNTLYWYLQNLGQGPELLIRYENEEAVDDSQLPKDRFSAERLKGVDSTLKIQPAELGDSAVYLCASSAGQNGNTIYFGEGSWLTVV.

The V and J genes are TRBV29-1 and TRBJ1-2; no clear D gene. This CDR3 spans 11 amino acids. Germline V gene sequence: CDR1 SQVTM, CDR2 ANQGSEA. The ends were cut back, 4 bases at V and 3 bases at J, with 6 bases in the middle. The DNA for the CDR3 is TGCAGCGTTGTTTTGGACTATGGCTACACCTTC. It translates to CSVVLDYGYTF.

This rearrangement joins TRBV15 to TRBJ1-6; TRBD1 is a possible D gene (5 bases). V lost 8 bases and J 7 bases, leaving 12 bases between the germline ends. The CDR3 consists of 13 residues. The V gene's germline CDR1 is LNHNV and CDR2 YYDKDF (reference sequence). The CDR3 region has the DNA TGTGCCACCGCCCCCAACAGGAATTCACCCCTCCACTTT. Protein sequence: CATAPNRNSPLHF.

The count of this clone is one. This sequence joins TRBV18 and TRBJ2-3; D is possibly TRBD1 or TRBD2 (5 bases each). The CDR3 has 13 residues. Germline-derived CDR1 and CDR2 are KGHSH and LQKENI. V lost 3 bases, J lost 5 bases, and 9 bases lay in between. The CDR3 DNA is TGTGCCAGCTCACCGCGAGGGGTAGATACGCAGTATTTT. It is translated as CASSPRGVDTQYF.

The chain employs TRBV7-9 and TRBJ1-1; 11 bases map to TRBD1. The CDR3 has 15 residues. J gave up 3 bases and V 8 bases, and 8 bases lay outside the gene matches. Germline CDR1 reads SEHNR; CDR2 reads FQNEAQ (reference sequence). The CDR3 sequence: CASATGTGGYTEAFF. In nucleotides, the CDR3 is TGTGCCAGCGCGACCGGGACAGGGGGTTACACTGAAGCTTTCTTT.

This clone was recorded once. V gene TRBV4-3 combines with J gene TRBJ2-2; the match to TRBD1 covers 8 bases. The CDR3 is 18 residues long. Germline CDR1 LGHNA, CDR2 YSLEER. V gave up 0 bases and J gave up 1 base; unmatched junction bases: 7. DNA of the CDR3: TGCGCCAGCAGCCAAGATTCCCGGACAGGGATGAACACCGGGGAGCTGTTTTTT. This encodes CASSQDSRTGMNTGELFF.

The chain employs TRBV4-2 and TRBJ2-1; D may be TRBD1 or TRBD2 (6 bases each). Germline CDR1 is LGHNA and CDR2 is YNFKEQ. V lost 1 base and J 4 bases, leaving 11 bases between the germline ends. The CDR3 covers 15 residues. The CDR3 bases are TGTGCCAGCAGCCAAGGAGAGGGGGGTTACAATGAGCAGTTCTTC. It yields the protein CASSQGEGGYNEQFF.

This chain joins TRBV5-1 and TRBJ1-6; D is undetermined. This CDR3 contains 15 residues. V shed 1 base and J shed 9 bases, with 14 bases lying between them. Germline assignment: CDR1 SGHRS and CDR2 YFSETQ. CDR3 sequence (DNA): TGCGCCAGCAGCTTGTTGTGGCCCCCTAGTTCACCCCTCCACTTT. Its protein is CASSLLWPPSSPLHF.

The rearrangement joins TRBV27 to TRBJ1-1; TRBD1 matches at 7 bases. Germline trimming cut 2 bases from V and 1 base from J; bases unmatched to any gene: 10. The CDR3 totals 17 residues. Looked up from germline, CDR1 is MNHEY and CDR2 is SMNVEV (reference sequence). CDR3 sequence: CASSLRSGGSWNTEAFF. CDR3 nucleotide sequence: TGTGCCAGCAGTTTAAGGTCAGGGGGGTCTTGGAACACTGAAGCTTTCTTT.

The J gene is TRBJ1-6, the V gene TRBV28, with D unclear. Germline CDR1 and CDR2: MDHEN and SYDVKM. V shed 2 bases and J shed 7 bases, with 3 bases lying between them. CDR3 length: 12 residues. CDR3 protein: CASSLVNSPLHF. CDR3 nucleotide sequence: TGTGCCAGCAGTTTAGTGAATTCACCCCTCCACTTT.